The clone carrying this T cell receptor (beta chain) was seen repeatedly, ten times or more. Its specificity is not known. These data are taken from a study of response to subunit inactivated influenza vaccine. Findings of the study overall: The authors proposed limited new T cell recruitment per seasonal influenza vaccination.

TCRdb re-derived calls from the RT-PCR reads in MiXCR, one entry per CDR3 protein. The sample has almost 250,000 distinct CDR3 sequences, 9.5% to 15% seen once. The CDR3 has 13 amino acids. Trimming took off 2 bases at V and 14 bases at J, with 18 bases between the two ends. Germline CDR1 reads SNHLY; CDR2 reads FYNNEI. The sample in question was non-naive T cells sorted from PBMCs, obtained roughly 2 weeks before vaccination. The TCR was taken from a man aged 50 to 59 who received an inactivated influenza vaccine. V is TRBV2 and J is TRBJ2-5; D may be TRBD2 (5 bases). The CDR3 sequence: CASSEFREETPYF. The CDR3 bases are TGTGCCAGCAGTGAATTCCGGGAAGAGACCCCCTACTTC.